A selection of T cell receptor beta chains follows, all from one sample in a study of T cell changes during pregnancy in multiple sclerosis. Data came from immunoSEQ multiplex PCR; TCRdb stores just in-frame clones and leaves some out. The sample records just under 100,000 clones, about 93% being singletons. Source: peripheral blood, taken after pregnancy. The receptors derive from a female donor with multiple sclerosis, enrolled in a pregnancy study. Both conserved end residues are part of each CDR3.

v_call	j_call	cdr3_aa
TRBV10-1	TRBJ1-4	CARGGAHEKLFF
TRBV27	TRBJ2-1	CASRARGEEFF
TRBV19	TRBJ1-4	CASSFSPGSEKLFF
TRBV15	TRBJ1-3	CATSKLQTGASGNTIYF
TRBV19	TRBJ1-1	CASTWTGTNTEAFF
TRBV4-1	TRBJ1-1	CASSQDPLETGRTEAFF
TRBV10-1	TRBJ2-7	CASSENPGDEEQYF
TRBV6-1	TRBJ1-5	CASSGLQVQGNQPQHF
TRBV14	TRBJ2-1	CASSQVVNSVNEQFF
TRBV7-9	TRBJ2-7	CASSLIPGQGAGEQYF
TRBV2	TRBJ2-3	CASSEAPGGATDTQYF
TRBV27	TRBJ2-7	CASSLFLPGGGYEQYF
TRBV6-1	TRBJ2-7	CASQTSGRTYEQYF
TRBV19	TRBJ2-2	CASSISTSGANTGELFF
TRBV5-6	TRBJ2-7	CASSLIGGGGYEQYF
TRBV11-2	TRBJ2-1	CASSSRDRYNEQFF
TRBV11-2	TRBJ2-7	CASSLRGLDDYEQYF
TRBV10-3	TRBJ2-7	CAISGLAANYEQYF
TRBV5-1	TRBJ1-2	CASSLDRDYGYTF
TRBV7-9	TRBJ1-1	CASSHGTYRNTEAFF
TRBV4-2	TRBJ2-2	CASSRRNLVREKIGDTGELFF
TRBV9	TRBJ2-1	CASSPRLAGGSNEQFF
TRBV19	TRBJ1-1	CASRPPTGGSTAFF
TRBV5-1	TRBJ2-1	CASSWWETDNEQFF
TRBV14	TRBJ1-2	CASSPLQGPVLHGYTF
TRBV29-1	TRBJ1-3	CSVEDPSMGGNTIYF
TRBV28	TRBJ2-6	CASRRRSGANVLTF
TRBV7-9	TRBJ2-5	CASSPYWTGRQETQYF
TRBV27	TRBJ2-7	CASSLSFSYEQYF
TRBV6-6	TRBJ1-3	CASSFTTGIGNTIYF
TRBV5-4	TRBJ2-3	CASSLRVAGSDTQYF
TRBV5-1	TRBJ2-1	CASSTGLAWPYNEQFF
TRBV9	TRBJ2-3	CASSVGTFNTDTQYF
TRBV2	TRBJ1-4	CASSVSRTVGEKLFF
TRBV5-1	TRBJ2-2	CASSLTGQGATGELFF
TRBV7-2	TRBJ2-3	CASSPRGRTQYF
TRBV27	TRBJ2-6	CASSLRSSGANVLTF
TRBV6-4	TRBJ2-1	CASAPTSGRINEQFF
TRBV5-6	TRBJ1-1	CASSLRTPENTEAFF
TRBV5-1	TRBJ2-7	CASSLASSYEQYF
TRBV6-5	TRBJ1-1	CASSYNGFRNTEAFF
TRBV4-2	TRBJ2-2	CASSSKTSPNTGELFF
TRBV27	TRBJ2-1	CASSLTPGWDGSYNEQFF
TRBV5-1	TRBJ2-7	CASSRGDKGGEQYF
TRBV5-1	TRBJ2-7	CASSLDPGGHNEQYF
TRBV19	TRBJ2-7	CASSPSGTSYEQYF
TRBV6-1	TRBJ1-2	CASSAYPNGYGYTF
TRBV7-2	TRBJ2-1	CASSLGYQSNEQFF